What follows are 27 T cell receptor beta chains derived from one specimen sequenced in a study of graft-versus-host responses after intestinal transplantation. Using immunoSEQ multiplex PCR, the repertoire was profiled, and TCRdb retains in-frame clones only, with some absent. Seen here are 40,000 to 60,000 clones, about 81% observed once, and the top ten hold around 0.5%. Antigens of these TCRs are unknown. The material was unstimulated CD4+ T cells sorted from spleen or lymph node cells, obtained before transplant. The receptors were gathered from a human donor who was the organ donor for an intestinal transplant.

This CDR3 is CASSFLAAYNEQFF. As DNA, the CDR3 is TGTGCCAGCAGTTTCTTAGCGGCCTACAATGAGCAGTTCTTC. The chain links TRBV27 to TRBJ2-1, with a tentative D call TRBD2 (6 bases). CDR3 size: 14 residues. Trimming removed 3 bases at V and 2 bases at J, with 8 bases between. CDR1 is MNHEY and CDR2 is SMNVEV in the germline V gene (reference sequence).

The chain couples TRBV6-6 to TRBJ2-3; D is unclear. Trimming pared 1 base from V and 5 bases from J, leaving 10 bases between. The CDR3 is made up of 14 amino acids. Per germline, CDR1 MNHNY and CDR2 SVGAGI (reference sequence). The CDR3 coding sequence is TGTGCCAGCAGTTACTTGGTAGCAAGAGATACGCAGTATTTT. Its translation is CASSYLVARDTQYF.

The V call is TRBV12-5, the J call TRBJ1-3; D remains ambiguous. V was trimmed by 0 bases and J by 4 bases, leaving 13 bases between them. The germline V gene encodes CDR1 LGHNT and CDR2 FRNRAP. The CDR3 totals 16 residues. The CDR3 is CASGLVPAGRGNTIYF. The CDR3 nucleotides are TGTGCTAGTGGTTTGGTACCGGCGGGCAGGGGAAACACCATATATTTT. Full variable domain (missing parts from reference TRBV12-5 and TRBJ1-3): DARVTQTPRHKVTEMGQEVTMRCQPILGHNTVFWYRQTMMQGLELLAYFRNRAPLDDSGMPKDRFSAEMPDATLATLKIQPSEPRDSAVYFCASGLVPAGRGNTIYFGEGSWLTVV.

The genes are TRBV5-1 and TRBJ1-2; TRBD1 is a possible D gene (5 bases). The CDR3 has 15 residues. Trimming removed 1 base at V and 5 bases at J, with 15 bases between. CDR1 and CDR2 from the germline V gene are SGHRS and YFSETQ. CDR3 coding DNA: TGCGCCAGCAGCTTGTCCGGGGGGTTTAATTATGGCTACACCTTC. Residues: CASSLSGGFNYGYTF.

This clone was observed once. The DNA of the CDR3 is TGTGCCAGCAGTTCAGGACAGGGGGATTACGAGCAGTACTTC. This codes for CASSSGQGDYEQYF. This sequence joins TRBV5-4 and TRBJ2-7; TRBD1 aligns across 10 bases. J gave up 4 bases and V 5 bases, and 6 bases lay outside the gene matches. This CDR3 contains 14 residues. Germline V gene lookup returns CDR1 SGHNT and CDR2 YYREEE (reference sequence).

The chain combines TRBV5-4 with TRBJ2-1, with 8 bases lining up with TRBD1. V trimming: 3 bases; J trimming: 2 bases; junction bases outside the gene matches: 4. Germline V gives CDR1 SGHNT, CDR2 YYREEE (reference sequence). There are 15 residues in the CDR3. For the CDR3, the DNA is TGTGCCAGCAGCTCAGGGGGCGCCCCCTACAATGAGCAGTTCTTC. Protein sequence: CASSSGGAPYNEQFF.

The rearrangement uses TRBV2 and TRBJ2-3; D possibly corresponds to TRBD1 (7 bases). Germline assignment: CDR1 SNHLY and CDR2 FYNNEI. CDR3 size: 14 residues. Trimming removed 8 bases at V and 3 bases at J, with 15 bases between. CDR3 nucleotide sequence: TGTGCCAGCCTGCCCAGGGGGGCGACAGATACGCAGTATTTT. It encodes CASLPRGATDTQYF.

The rearrangement links TRBV7-2 to TRBJ1-6; D is unresolved. Germline assignment: CDR1 SGHTA and CDR2 FQGNSA. This CDR3 is 13 amino acids long. Trimming left V 2 bases short and J 10 bases short, with 9 bases between. The CDR3 spells CASSLISKSPLHF. CDR3 coding DNA: TGTGCCAGCAGCTTAATCTCGAAATCACCCCTCCACTTT.

The chain uses TRBV15 and TRBJ2-5; D is unclear. Trimming cost V 0 bases and J 5 bases, with 4 bases left between them. The CDR3 covers 12 residues. Germline V gives CDR1 LNHNV, CDR2 YYDKDF (reference sequence). The CDR3 protein is CATSRDSETQYF. CDR3 nucleotides: TGTGCCACCAGCAGAGATTCCGAGACCCAGTACTTC.

The V call is TRBV10-3, the J call TRBJ1-1; D ambiguous. The CDR3 is 12 amino acids. Germline V gene lookup returns CDR1 ENHRY and CDR2 SYGVKD. Between the trimmed V and J ends, which lost 4 bases and 1 base, there was a span of 4 bases. The CDR3 bases are TGTGCCATCAGTGGGGGGAACACTGAAGCTTTCTTT. Its protein product is CAISGGNTEAFF.

This clone was observed a few times. The J gene is TRBJ2-2, the V gene TRBV4-2; 7 bases line up with TRBD1. V lost 0 bases and J lost 4; bases outside the gene matches: 2. The CDR3 runs to 15 residues. The germline V gene encodes CDR1 LGHNA and CDR2 YNFKEQ. The CDR3: CASSQDRQGTGELFF. CDR3 in DNA: TGTGCCAGCAGCCAAGATCGACAGGGCACCGGGGAGCTGTTTTTT.

The chain couples TRBV5-1 to TRBJ1-4, with a tentative D call TRBD1 (6 bases). CDR1 and CDR2 (germline): SGHRS, YFSETQ. The length of the CDR3 is 16 residues. Trimming shortened V by 4 bases and J by 6 bases, and 19 bases separated the two germline ends. The CDR3 nucleotides are TGCGCCAGCAGCCATGGGGATCTGGGGGCTGATGAAAAACTGTTTTTT. Protein sequence: CASSHGDLGADEKLFF.

J is TRBJ1-5 and V is TRBV5-8; no reliable D call. Trimming pared 2 bases from V and 3 bases from J, leaving 9 bases between. CDR1 is SGHTS and CDR2 is YDEGEE in the germline V gene. The CDR3 totals 14 residues. CDR3 DNA: TGTGCCAGCAGCTTTATGGGCCACAATCAGCCCCAGCATTTT. This gives the protein CASSFMGHNQPQHF.

V is TRBV6-1 and J is TRBJ1-5; 9 bases are a match to TRBD1. Trimming removed 6 bases from V and 3 bases from J; junction bases left unmatched: 6. The CDR3 spans 15 residues. Germline values: CDR1 MNHNS, CDR2 SASEGT. The CDR3 here is CASRAGTGINQPQHF. The CDR3 nucleotides read TGTGCCAGCAGAGCCGGGACAGGGATCAATCAGCCCCAGCATTTT.

The chain links TRBV7-7 to TRBJ1-2; 10 nucleotides line up with TRBD1. Germline CDR1 SSHAT, CDR2 FNYEAQ (reference sequence). Trimming removed 5 bases from V and 4 bases from J; junction bases left unmatched: 16. The CDR3 runs to 18 residues. CDR3: CASSPLRMGGQGGYGYTF. The CDR3 coding sequence is TGTGCCAGCAGCCCTCTTCGAATGGGTGGACAGGGGGGCTATGGCTACACCTTC.

This clone came up a few times. This chain joins TRBV6-5 and TRBJ1-4, with no clear D. The V and J ends lost 5 bases and 7 bases respectively, with 8 bases between them. CDR1 is MNHEY and CDR2 is SVGAGI in the germline V gene. The CDR3 is 12 residues long. The CDR3 loop is CASSRTGEKLFF. The CDR3 region has the DNA TGTGCCAGCAGTCGGACGGGTGAAAAACTGTTTTTT.

The genes are TRBV25-1 and TRBJ1-5, with D uncertain. CDR3 length equals 14 residues. Germline CDR1 is MGHDK and CDR2 is SYGVNS. V was clipped by 3 bases and J by 0 bases, with 6 bases between them. The chain's CDR3 is CASSDYDSNQPQHF. The CDR3 nucleotides are TGTGCCAGCAGTGATTATGATAGCAATCAGCCCCAGCATTTT.

This chain connects TRBV19 to TRBJ2-6; 9 nucleotides agree with TRBD1. Trimming removed 11 bases from V and 4 bases from J; junction bases left unmatched: 9. CDR1 and CDR2 (germline): LNHDA, SQIVND (reference sequence). The CDR3 extends over 15 amino acids. The CDR3 here is CAAGQGNTGANVLTF. The CDR3 DNA follows: TGTGCCGCGGGACAGGGTAATACCGGGGCCAACGTCCTGACTTTC.

V is TRBV9 and J is TRBJ1-2; possibly TRBD1 for D (5 bases). The CDR3 totals 14 residues. Germline V lookup: CDR1 SGDLS, CDR2 YYNGEE. Deletions cut 3 bases from V and 2 bases from J, with 11 bases between. The CDR3 sequence is CASSAGGGNYGYTF. CDR3 DNA: TGTGCCAGCAGCGCCGGGGGTGGAAACTATGGCTACACCTTC.

This clone was recorded only once. CDR3 residues: CASSLDVAGLSTDTQYF. For the CDR3, the DNA is TGCGCCAGCAGCTTGGATGTAGCGGGACTTAGCACAGATACGCAGTATTTT. J is TRBJ2-3 and V is TRBV5-1; 8 bases map to TRBD2. Looked up from germline, CDR1 is SGHRS and CDR2 is YFSETQ. The CDR3 spans 17 residues. Germline trimming cut 0 bases from V and 0 bases from J; bases unmatched to any gene: 6.

In nucleotides, the CDR3 is TGTGCCTGGAGTCCCCAGTACACAGGGGCCTATAATTCACCCCTCCACTTT. Translated: CAWSPQYTGAYNSPLHF. V is TRBV30 and J is TRBJ1-6, with TRBD1 matching 7 bases. The CDR3 covers 17 residues. V trimming: 2 bases; J trimming: 2 bases; junction bases outside the gene matches: 9. Per the germline V gene, CDR1 is GTSNPN and CDR2 is SVGIG (reference sequence). The entire variable domain, with the rest obtained from reference TRBV30 and TRBJ1-6, is as follows: SQTIHQWPATLVQPVGSPLSLECTVEGTSNPNLYWYRQAAGRGLQLLFYSVGIGQISSEVPQNLSASRPQDRQFILSSKKLLLSDSGFYLCAWSPQYTGAYNSPLHFGNGTRLTVT.

The chain joins TRBV29-1 to TRBJ2-5; possibly TRBD1 for D (6 bases). The germline V and J ends were trimmed by 6 bases and 2 bases, with 13 bases remaining between them. The CDR3 spans 13 residues. The germline CDR1 and CDR2 sequences are SQVTM and ANQGSEA. Here the CDR3 DNA reads TGCAGCGTGATTTGGACAGCTCAAGAGACCCAGTACTTC. This codes for CSVIWTAQETQYF.

This sequence joins TRBV4-1 and TRBJ1-2, with D maybe TRBD1 (5 bases). V shed 1 base and J shed 3 bases, with 6 bases lying between them. Germline V gene data show CDR1 as MGHRA and CDR2 as YSYEKL. This CDR3 has 13 amino acids. The CDR3 protein is CASSQARDYGYTF. The CDR3 nucleotides are TGCGCCAGCAGCCAAGCCAGGGACTATGGCTACACCTTC.

V gene TRBV5-1 combines with J gene TRBJ1-1, with no clear D. Germline V gives CDR1 SGHRS, CDR2 YFSETQ. The CDR3 consists of 14 residues. The V gene lost 6 bases and the J gene lost 3 bases, with 15 bases spanning the gap. In DNA form, the CDR3 reads TGCGCCAGCAAGCTGGCCCCCTCGGACACTGAAGCTTTCTTT. This sequence encodes CASKLAPSDTEAFF.

V usage is TRBV6-1 and J usage is TRBJ2-5; 7 bases line up with TRBD1. The CDR3 covers 14 residues. V dropped 10 bases and J dropped 1; count of bases not matched to a gene: 9. From germline, CDR1 is MNHNS and CDR2 SASEGT. This CDR3 reads CATKLQGLQETQYF. As DNA, the CDR3 is TGTGCCACCAAACTACAGGGGCTCCAAGAGACCCAGTACTTC.

The chain uses TRBV7-9 and TRBJ2-1, with TRBD1 identical over 7 bases. The CDR3 is 13 residues long. J lost 5 bases, V lost 4 bases, and 2 bases had no gene match. The V gene's germline CDR1 is SEHNR and CDR2 FQNEAQ (reference sequence). The CDR3 bases are TGTGCCAGCAGCTGGGGACAGCACAATGAGCAGTTCTTC. As protein: CASSWGQHNEQFF.

J is TRBJ2-3 and V is TRBV29-1; D gene unclear. The CDR3 loop spans 14 amino acids. Germline V lookup: CDR1 SQVTM, CDR2 ANQGSEA. V was clipped by 6 bases and J by 0 bases, with 13 bases between them. The CDR3 nucleotides read TGCAGCGTACGGCCGACCACTAGCACAGATACGCAGTATTTT. It translates to CSVRPTTSTDTQYF.